This TCR beta chain emerged from a study of shared T cell receptors in the human thymus. V was shortened by 6 bases and J by 0 bases, with 13 bases between the two germline ends. Germline CDR1 and CDR2: SGHRS and YFSETQ. The CDR3 consists of 15 residues. The repertoire was sequenced with immunoSEQ multiplex PCR; TCRdb's copy has only in-frame clones and lacks some. The table includes just under 550,000 clones, more than 75% detected once. These same records also appear under a second study, on human thymus T cells. As that report states: Resected material from corrective heart surgery provided the thymus tissue analysed. Use of V and J genes seemed skewed within the thymic and blood repertoires. What related research reported was that thymic repertoires overlapped highly among unrelated individuals.

Sequenced input: thymocytes. The receptor's source is a boy under two years old with a congenital heart defect. The chain carries TRBV5-1 and TRBJ2-1; possible D gene TRBD2, 5 bases. For the CDR3, the DNA is TGCGCCAGCACCCCGGAAGGGAGCTCCTACAATGAGCAGTTCTTC. The encoded protein is CASTPEGSSYNEQFF.